Below are 19 T cell receptor beta chains sequenced from a single sample in a study of cytomegalovirus exposure and HLA in healthy donors. The PCR had 60 Vbeta and 13 Jbeta primers. The data were produced by immunoSEQ multiplex PCR, yet TCRdb's version contains in-frame clones alone and is incomplete. The top ten hold around 0.96% of the sample, which has about 160,000 clones, about 79% seen once. The specimen sequenced was PBMCs. These receptors were collected from a woman aged 50 to 65 in good health and CMV-seropositive.

This clone was seen a handful of times. CDR3 sequence reads: CASSLAGVGTEAFF. CDR3 DNA: TGCGCCAGCAGCCTGGCGGGGGTTGGGACTGAAGCTTTCTTT. This rearrangement joins TRBV4-1 to TRBJ1-1; tentatively, D is TRBD1 (5 bases). Looked up from germline, CDR1 is MGHRA and CDR2 is YSYEKL. This CDR3 spans 14 amino acids. V gave up 4 bases and J gave up 5 bases, with 14 bases separating them.

Only a few counts were recorded for this clone. The rearrangement joins TRBV18 to TRBJ2-7; D uncertain. The CDR3 extends over 15 amino acids. V gave up 2 bases and J gave up 1 base, with 12 bases separating them. CDR1 is KGHSH and CDR2 is LQKENI in the germline V gene. CDR3 sequence (DNA): TGTGCCAGCTCACCAAACGAGGCAGCTTCCTACGAGCAGTACTTC. This translates into CASSPNEAASYEQYF. The full variable domain, in which reference TRBV18 and TRBJ2-7 provide the parts outside the CDR3, is NAGVMQNPRHLVRRRGQEARLRCSPMKGHSHVYWYRQLPEEGLKFMVYLQKENIIDESGMPKERFSAEFPKEGPSILRIQQVVRGDSAAYFCASSPNEAASYEQYFGPGTRLTVT.

The chain is built from TRBV27 and TRBJ1-4, with D hard to call. The length of the CDR3 is 13 residues. CDR1 and CDR2 from the germline V gene are MNHEY and SMNVEV (reference sequence). Trimming took 3 bases from V and 7 from J, leaving 9 bases between them. The CDR3 DNA sequence: TGTGCCAGCAGTTTGAGGGTCGGTGAAAAACTGTTTTTT. Its protein product is CASSLRVGEKLFF.

In its sample, this clone was seen a few times. This sequence joins TRBV6-6 and TRBJ2-4, with D perhaps TRBD1 (5 bases). Trimming shortened V by 6 bases and J by 7 bases, and 16 bases separated the two germline ends. The CDR3 totals 14 residues. CDR1 MNHNY and CDR2 SVGAGI come from the germline V gene (reference sequence). The CDR3 spells CASRDRSLVNIQYF. The CDR3, as DNA: TGTGCCAGCAGAGACAGAAGCCTAGTGAACATTCAGTACTTC.

V and J are TRBV10-1 and TRBJ1-2; a possible D gene is TRBD1 (5 bases). V gave up 3 bases and J gave up 4 bases, with 18 bases separating them. The CDR3 runs to 16 residues. Germline V lookup: CDR1 WNHNN, CDR2 SYGVQD (reference sequence). Here the CDR3 DNA reads TGCGCCAGCAGTGATAAGGCCTCCCGGGGGATCTATGGCTACACCTTC. Protein product: CASSDKASRGIYGYTF.

This clone was counted only a few times. V and J are TRBV28 and TRBJ2-5; D unclear. V gave up 6 bases and J gave up 6 bases, with 17 bases separating them. Per the germline V gene, CDR1 is MDHEN and CDR2 is SYDVKM. The CDR3 sequence is 14 residues long. In DNA form, the CDR3 reads TGTGCCAGCAGCCACCGCAGGAATCAGAAGACCCAGTACTTC. Residues: CASSHRRNQKTQYF. Full variable domain (rest looked up from reference TRBV28 and TRBJ2-5): DVKVTQSSRYLVKRTGEKVFLECVQDMDHENMFWYRQDPGLGLRLIYFSYDVKMKEKGDIPEGYSVSREKKERFSLILESASTNQTSMYLCASSHRRNQKTQYFGPGTRLLVL.

This clone came up a few times. This chain links TRBV5-6 with TRBJ2-5, with unresolved D. The CDR3 runs to 14 residues. Trimming stripped 0 bases from V and 2 bases from J, with 8 bases between. Germline CDR1 reads SGHDT; CDR2 reads YYEEEE. The CDR3 coding sequence is TGTGCCAGCAGCTTGGAACTAAAACAAGAGACCCAGTACTTC. Its translation is CASSLELKQETQYF. Filled out from reference TRBV5-6 and TRBJ2-5, the complete variable domain reads DAGVTQSPTHLIKTRGQQVTLRCSPKSGHDTVSWYQQALGQGPQFIFQYYEEEERQRGNFPDRFSGHQFPNYSSELNVNALLLGDSALYLCASSLELKQETQYFGPGTRLLVL.

This chain links TRBV4-1 with TRBJ2-7; 8 bases align to TRBD2. Germline CDR1 and CDR2: MGHRA and YSYEKL. Unmatched junction bases numbered 8, after V lost 4 bases and J lost 6 bases. The CDR3 spans 14 residues. DNA for the CDR3: TGCGCCAGCAGCCTCTCAGCGGGGGCGTCCGAGCAGTACTTC. This codes for CASSLSAGASEQYF.

The chain is built from TRBV9 and TRBJ2-2; 9 bases are a match to TRBD2. J was trimmed by 3 bases and V by 2 bases; bases with no gene match: 11. This CDR3 is 18 amino acids long. Germline V lookup: CDR1 SGDLS, CDR2 YYNGEE. CDR3 DNA: TGTGCCAGCAGCGTGGTACCAGCGGGAGGTTTGTACACCGGGGAGCTGTTTTTT. This encodes CASSVVPAGGLYTGELFF.

The chain employs TRBV4-1 and TRBJ2-1; TRBD2 matches 9 bases. The V gene end was trimmed by 3 bases and the J gene end by 6 bases; junction bases not matched to a gene: 9. This CDR3 has 16 residues. The germline CDR1 and CDR2 sequences are MGHRA and YSYEKL. The DNA for the CDR3 is TGCGCCAGCAGCCATTCCGGGACTAGCACTCTCAATGAGCAGTTCTTC. Its translation: CASSHSGTSTLNEQFF.

This chain connects TRBV29-1 to TRBJ1-1, with D perhaps TRBD1 (6 bases). V was shortened by 7 bases and J by 1 base, with 13 bases between the two germline ends. Germline CDR1 and CDR2: SQVTM and ANQGSEA. The CDR3 runs to 13 residues. Written as DNA, the CDR3 is TGCAGCGGTAAACAGGGACCGAACACTGAAGCTTTCTTT. As protein: CSGKQGPNTEAFF.

V gene TRBV9 combines with J gene TRBJ2-3, with a possible D match to TRBD2 (6 bases). V lost 0 bases and J lost 1, with 9 bases in between. In germline, CDR1 is SGDLS, CDR2 YYNGEE. This CDR3 contains 15 residues. The CDR3 DNA reads TGTGCCAGCAGCGTAGACCCTAGCGGCACAGATACGCAGTATTTT. As protein: CASSVDPSGTDTQYF.

CDR3 nucleotides: TGTGCCAGCAGCATACCGCCGAGACTAGCGCTCTGGCAGTACTTC. Protein: CASSIPPRLALWQYF. The V and J genes are TRBV14 and TRBJ2-7; 8 bases match TRBD2. This CDR3 contains 15 residues. V was clipped by 5 bases and J by 9 bases; unmatched bases: 15. Germline V lookup: CDR1 SGHDN, CDR2 FVKESK.

About this clone itself: At one boundary the junction diverges from the germline segment, which might be a read error. J is TRBJ1-4 and V is TRBV27; D may be TRBD1 (5 bases). Germline-derived CDR1 and CDR2 are MNHEY and SMNVEV (reference sequence). CDR3 length equals 15 residues. CDR3 DNA sequence: TGTGCCAGCAGTCCCTCGACCGGGACTAGTGAAAAACTGTTTTTT. Translating it yields CASSPSTGTSEKLFF.

The chain carries TRBV12-5 and TRBJ1-2; tentatively, D is TRBD1 (5 bases). Trimming took 5 bases from V and 4 from J, leaving 14 bases between them. The length of the CDR3 is 14 residues. In germline, CDR1 is LGHNT, CDR2 FRNRAP. The DNA of the CDR3 is TGTGCTAGTGGTCCCGGGGGGGTCGGCTATGGCTACACCTTC. This gives the protein CASGPGGVGYGYTF.

The chain recombines TRBV2 with TRBJ1-5; TRBD1 might be the D (6 bases). The germline V gene has CDR1 SNHLY and CDR2 FYNNEI. CDR3 size: 12 residues. V was cut by 4 bases and J by 7 bases, with 8 bases left in between. CDR3 protein: CASSAQGQPQHF. The CDR3 nucleotides are TGTGCCAGCAGTGCCCAGGGGCAGCCCCAGCATTTT.

The chain recombines TRBV7-9 with TRBJ2-7, with 9 nucleotides matching TRBD1. The CDR3 loop spans 17 amino acids. Germline V CDR1 and CDR2: SEHNR, FQNEAQ (reference sequence). V shed 2 bases and J 6 bases; nucleotides not matched to a gene: 14. The CDR3 DNA follows: TGTGCCAGCAGCTTATCGGATCCGGGACAGGGAGCTTTCGAGCAGTACTTC. This codes for CASSLSDPGQGAFEQYF.

This chain connects TRBV27 to TRBJ2-1; D unclear. Germline CDR1 MNHEY, CDR2 SMNVEV (reference sequence). The CDR3 contains 13 residues. V lost 3 bases and J 4 bases, leaving 7 bases between the germline ends. CDR3 region: CASSFSGYNEQFF. CDR3 sequence (DNA): TGTGCCAGCAGTTTCTCGGGTTACAATGAGCAGTTCTTC.

The chain employs TRBV9 and TRBJ2-3, with D perhaps matching TRBD1 (6 bases). From germline, CDR1 is SGDLS and CDR2 YYNGEE. The CDR3 contains 13 residues. V lost 5 bases and J lost 7, with 14 bases in between. The CDR3, as DNA: TGTGCCAGCAGGGACAGCGCCAGCCATACGCAGTATTTT. Its protein is CASRDSASHTQYF.